A single sample gave rise to the 25 T cell receptor beta chains below, sequenced in a study of persistence of HIV-infected CD4 T cells. Cells were stimulated with CMV-infected fibroblast lysates at about 10 ug/mL. CD40L/CD69 double-negative CD45RO-high memory CD4+ T cells were collected. Their antigens remain unidentified. The immunoSEQ assay was version 4, run in survey mode. Sequencing was performed with immunoSEQ multiplex PCR; in TCRdb, only in-frame clones are kept and a portion is missing. The sample has approximately 30,000 clones; almost 85% are singletons. Sequences were derived from CD4+ T cells sorted from PBMCs after approximately 19-hour stimulation, sampled from a patient who received antiretroviral therapy. The receptors were gathered from an adult man with HIV who was CMV-seropositive.

V and J are TRBV5-1 and TRBJ2-7, with 11 bases that match TRBD1. The CDR3 spans 14 residues. Per germline, CDR1 SGHRS and CDR2 YFSETQ. J lost 6 bases, V lost 5 bases, and 7 bases had no gene match. In nucleotides, the CDR3 is TGCGCCAGCAGAGCCGGGACAGGGGGAGTCGAGCAGTACTTC. Residues: CASRAGTGGVEQYF.

This clone was counted only a few times. The chain combines TRBV7-6 with TRBJ1-5; D is uncertain. V gave up 1 base and J gave up 0 bases, with 7 bases separating them. The CDR3 is made up of 15 amino acids. Germline V gene sequence: CDR1 SGHVS, CDR2 FNYEAQ. The CDR3 protein is CASSLEGYSNQPQHF. The CDR3 DNA sequence: TGTGCCAGCAGCTTAGAAGGCTATAGCAATCAGCCCCAGCATTTT.

The J gene is TRBJ1-1, the V gene TRBV2, with TRBD1 as a possible D gene (6 bases). The germline CDR1 and CDR2 sequences are SNHLY and FYNNEI. The V end was cut by 6 bases, the J end by 0 bases, with 11 bases between. There are 14 residues in the CDR3. CDR3 in DNA: TGTGCCAGCAGCCGACAGGAATTGAACACTGAAGCTTTCTTT. This translates into CASSRQELNTEAFF.

The chain recombines TRBV18 with TRBJ2-3; TRBD2 matches 10 bases. Trimming removed 4 bases from V and 2 bases from J; junction bases left unmatched: 12. Germline values: CDR1 KGHSH, CDR2 LQKENI. This CDR3 spans 18 amino acids. The CDR3 DNA is TGTGCCAGCTCACAGGTCGTGCTAGCGGGGGAGACCACAGATACGCAGTATTTT. Translation: CASSQVVLAGETTDTQYF.

The genes are TRBV5-1 and TRBJ1-4, with a weak D call TRBD1 (6 bases). Looked up from germline, CDR1 is SGHRS and CDR2 is YFSETQ. This CDR3 is 14 amino acids long. Deletions cut 1 base from V and 7 bases from J, with 11 bases between. The chain's CDR3 is CASSLRAGVEKLFF. CDR3 bases: TGCGCCAGCAGCTTGAGGGCAGGGGTTGAAAAACTGTTTTTT.

The chain couples TRBV2 to TRBJ1-6; no clear D gene. V dropped 7 bases and J dropped 5 bases, with 15 bases sitting between them. Per the germline V gene, CDR1 is SNHLY and CDR2 is FYNNEI. The CDR3 totals 15 residues. The CDR3 DNA is TGTGCCAGCACTGTTGGCCAAGCAAATAATTCACCCCTCCACTTT. Its protein product is CASTVGQANNSPLHF. The whole variable domain, filled in from reference TRBV2 and TRBJ1-6, reads EPEVTQTPSHQVTQMGQEVILRCVPISNHLYFYWYRQILGQKVEFLVSFYNNEISEKSEIFDDQFSVERPDGSNFTLKIRSTKLEDSAMYFCASTVGQANNSPLHFGNGTRLTVT.

The chain links TRBV5-1 to TRBJ1-1; a possible D gene is TRBD1 (5 bases). Trimming pared 2 bases from V and 1 base from J, leaving 12 bases between. CDR3 length: 15 residues. Germline-derived CDR1 and CDR2 are SGHRS and YFSETQ. The chain's CDR3 is CASSFTGTENTEAFF. The CDR3 coding sequence is TGCGCCAGCAGCTTTACCGGGACGGAGAACACTGAAGCTTTCTTT.

This clone was seen only a few times. This chain joins TRBV9 and TRBJ1-3; the D is unclear. Germline V CDR1 and CDR2: SGDLS, YYNGEE. The CDR3 runs to 14 residues. Deletions cut 6 bases from V and 0 bases from J, with 10 bases between. The CDR3 is CASTLRASGNTIYF. The CDR3 DNA is TGTGCCAGCACCCTCCGGGCCTCTGGAAACACCATATATTTT. The full variable domain, its missing parts supplied by reference TRBV9 and TRBJ1-3, is DSGVTQTPKHLITATGQRVTLRCSPRSGDLSVYWYQQSLDQGLQFLIQYYNGEERAKGNILERFSAQQFPDLHSELNLSSLELGDSALYFCASTLRASGNTIYFGEGSWLTVV.

CDR3 sequence reads: CSARLSGGPDTGELFF. For the CDR3, the DNA is TGCAGCGCCAGACTTAGCGGGGGGCCTGACACCGGGGAGCTGTTTTTT. The V gene is TRBV29-1, the J gene TRBJ2-2, with 10 bases matching TRBD2. Germline CDR1 reads SQVTM; CDR2 reads ANQGSEA. This CDR3 has 16 residues. With V trimmed by 7 bases and J by 3 bases, 11 bases remained unmatched.

V is TRBV6-5 and J is TRBJ2-7; tentative D call: TRBD2 (7 bases). V was shortened by 6 bases and J by 1 base, with 16 bases between the two germline ends. CDR3 length: 15 residues. Germline loops: CDR1 MNHEY, CDR2 SVGAGI. CDR3 in amino acids: CASSPGGTYSYEQYF. CDR3 sequence (DNA): TGTGCCAGCAGCCCCGGGGGGACATATTCCTACGAGCAGTACTTC.

The chain carries TRBV6-2 or TRBV6-3 and TRBJ1-5; 9 bases align to TRBD1. The CDR3 sequence is 15 residues long. Germline V gene lookup returns CDR1 MNHEY and CDR2 SVGEGT. The V gene end was trimmed by 6 bases and the J gene end by 7 bases; junction bases not matched to a gene: 10. This chain's CDR3 is CASSPPGQGNQPQHF. CDR3 in DNA: TGTGCCAGCAGCCCCCCGGGACAGGGTAACCAGCCCCAGCATTTT.

The genes are TRBV28 and TRBJ2-1, with TRBD2 as a possible D gene (6 bases). V was shortened by 5 bases and J by 6 bases, with 20 bases between the two germline ends. CDR3 length: 16 residues. Germline loops: CDR1 MDHEN, CDR2 SYDVKM. CDR3 sequence (DNA): TGTGCCAGCAGTCAAGAACTGGGGGGAGCTCGCAATGAGCAGTTCTTC. Translated: CASSQELGGARNEQFF.

This chain links TRBV20-1 with TRBJ1-5; 7 bases map to TRBD1. Germline V gene sequence: CDR1 DFQATT, CDR2 SNEGSKA (reference sequence). The CDR3 has 14 residues. The trim removed 3 bases at V and 6 bases at J, leaving 8 bases unmatched. For the CDR3, the DNA is TGCAGTGCTAGTCTGCAGGGGGGCAGTCAGCCCCAGCATTTT. Amino acids: CSASLQGGSQPQHF.

This chain connects TRBV7-2 to TRBJ2-1, with TRBD1 matching 8 bases. The V and J ends lost 7 bases and 7 bases, in that order; junction bases with no gene match: 9. The CDR3 sequence is 14 residues long. Germline V lookup: CDR1 SGHTA, CDR2 FQGNSA. The chain's CDR3 is CASIPWTGRNEQFF. The CDR3 coding sequence is TGTGCCAGCATCCCTTGGACAGGGAGGAATGAGCAGTTCTTC.

The chain links TRBV18 to TRBJ1-4; D not certain. Between the trimmed V and J ends, which lost 2 bases and 6 bases, there was a span of 1 base. The germline gives CDR1 KGHSH, CDR2 LQKENI. The length of the CDR3 is 11 residues. CDR3 protein: CASSPDEKLFF. Written as DNA, the CDR3 is TGTGCCAGCTCACCAGATGAAAAACTGTTTTTT.

The chain combines TRBV5-1 with TRBJ2-3; TRBD2 matches 9 bases. Germline CDR1 SGHRS, CDR2 YFSETQ. This CDR3 is 15 amino acids long. Losses at the gene ends were 4 bases for V and 5 bases for J; bases not matched to a gene: 8. The CDR3 DNA is TGCGCCAGCAGCGATCTAGCGGGGAGGGGAGATACGCAGTATTTT. This codes for CASSDLAGRGDTQYF.

The V and J genes are TRBV6-5 and TRBJ2-1; possible D gene TRBD2, 7 bases. V was cut by 2 bases and J by 8 bases, with 13 bases left in between. The CDR3 loop spans 14 amino acids. CDR1 MNHEY and CDR2 SVGAGI come from the germline V gene. The CDR3 sequence is CASSYGRGWDEQFF. The CDR3 bases are TGTGCCAGCAGTTACGGGAGGGGGTGGGATGAGCAGTTCTTC.

This rearrangement joins TRBV27 to TRBJ2-3; TRBD1 aligns across 10 bases. The CDR3 has 15 amino acids. Trimming at V came to 6 bases and at J to 7 bases, leaving 10 bases not matched to a gene. The germline CDR1 and CDR2 sequences are MNHEY and SMNVEV (reference sequence). CDR3 in amino acids: CASRWDRGSRNTQYF. The CDR3 nucleotides are TGTGCCAGCAGGTGGGACAGGGGCTCGAGAAATACGCAGTATTTT.

Here the CDR3 reads CATSRDRDTGELFF. The CDR3 DNA is TGTGCCACCAGCAGAGATAGGGACACCGGGGAGCTGTTTTTT. V usage is TRBV15 and J usage is TRBJ2-2, with unresolved D. This CDR3 has 14 amino acids. Deletions cut 0 bases from V and 3 bases from J, with 5 bases between. CDR1 LNHNV and CDR2 YYDKDF come from the germline V gene (reference sequence).

The chain employs TRBV9 and TRBJ2-3; 9 bases agree with TRBD2. The germline V gene has CDR1 SGDLS and CDR2 YYNGEE. V dropped 0 bases and J dropped 3; count of bases not matched to a gene: 5. CDR3 length: 16 residues. The CDR3 loop is CASSVGLAEVTDTQYF. The DNA of the CDR3 is TGTGCCAGCAGCGTAGGACTAGCGGAAGTGACAGATACGCAGTATTTT.

The chain links TRBV6-6 to TRBJ2-2; D is ambiguous. The CDR3 loop spans 16 amino acids. V lost 0 bases and J lost 1, with 9 bases in between. The V gene's germline CDR1 is MNHNY and CDR2 SVGAGI (reference sequence). CDR3 nucleotides: TGTGCCAGCAGTTACTCGCCCAGGAGGAACACCGGGGAGCTGTTTTTT. This gives the protein CASSYSPRRNTGELFF.

This clone was recorded only once. The CDR3 here is CASSLSQGGRALTF. Here the CDR3 DNA reads TGTGCCAGCAGCTTATCCCAGGGCGGGCGGGCGTTGACTTTC. V and J are TRBV7-8 and TRBJ2-6, with D perhaps given as TRBD1 or TRBD2 (5 bases each). Trimming pared 2 bases from V and 17 bases from J, leaving 19 bases between. The CDR3 covers 14 residues. CDR1 SGHVS and CDR2 FQNEAQ come from the germline V gene.

V is TRBV3-1 (or the pseudogene TRBV3-2) and J is TRBJ2-4, with 7 positions matching TRBD2. This CDR3 is 18 amino acids long. Germline loops: CDR1 LGHDT, CDR2 YNNKEL (reference sequence). V lost 4 bases, J lost 1 base, and 13 bases stayed unmatched. The CDR3 spells CASSLWGGRVPAKNIQYF. CDR3 coding DNA: TGTGCCAGCAGCCTTTGGGGGGGAAGGGTTCCCGCCAAAAACATTCAGTACTTC.

This clone was counted between two and nine times. This chain connects TRBV25-1 to TRBJ1-4; D gene ambiguous. Germline values: CDR1 MGHDK, CDR2 SYGVNS. The CDR3 has 13 residues. Trimming left V 1 base short and J 8 bases short, with 8 bases between. The DNA of the CDR3 is TGTGCCAGCAGTGAATTTAGGCCGGAAAAACTGTTTTTT. It codes for CASSEFRPEKLFF.

The chain employs TRBV19 and TRBJ1-4; 8 nucleotides align to TRBD1. V lost 6 bases and J lost 2; bases outside the gene matches: 5. The germline gives CDR1 LNHDA, CDR2 SQIVND (reference sequence). The CDR3 contains 15 residues. Written as DNA, the CDR3 is TGTGCCAGTAGGCTTCAGGGGGCGACTAATGAAAAACTGTTTTTT. Protein product: CASRLQGATNEKLFF.